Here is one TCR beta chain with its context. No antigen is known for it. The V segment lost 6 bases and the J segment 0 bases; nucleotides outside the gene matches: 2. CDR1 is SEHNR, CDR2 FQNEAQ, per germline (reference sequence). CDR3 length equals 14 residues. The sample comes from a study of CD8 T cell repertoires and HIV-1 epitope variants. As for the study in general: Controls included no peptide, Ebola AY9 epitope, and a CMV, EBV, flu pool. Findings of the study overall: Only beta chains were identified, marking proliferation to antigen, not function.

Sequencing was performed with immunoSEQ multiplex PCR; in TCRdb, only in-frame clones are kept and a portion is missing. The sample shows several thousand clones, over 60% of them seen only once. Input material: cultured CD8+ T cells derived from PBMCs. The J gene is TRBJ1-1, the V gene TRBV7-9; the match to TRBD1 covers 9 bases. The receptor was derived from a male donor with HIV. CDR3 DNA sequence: TGTGCCAGCAGGGGGGACAGGGTGAACACTGAAGCTTTCTTT. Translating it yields CASRGDRVNTEAFF.